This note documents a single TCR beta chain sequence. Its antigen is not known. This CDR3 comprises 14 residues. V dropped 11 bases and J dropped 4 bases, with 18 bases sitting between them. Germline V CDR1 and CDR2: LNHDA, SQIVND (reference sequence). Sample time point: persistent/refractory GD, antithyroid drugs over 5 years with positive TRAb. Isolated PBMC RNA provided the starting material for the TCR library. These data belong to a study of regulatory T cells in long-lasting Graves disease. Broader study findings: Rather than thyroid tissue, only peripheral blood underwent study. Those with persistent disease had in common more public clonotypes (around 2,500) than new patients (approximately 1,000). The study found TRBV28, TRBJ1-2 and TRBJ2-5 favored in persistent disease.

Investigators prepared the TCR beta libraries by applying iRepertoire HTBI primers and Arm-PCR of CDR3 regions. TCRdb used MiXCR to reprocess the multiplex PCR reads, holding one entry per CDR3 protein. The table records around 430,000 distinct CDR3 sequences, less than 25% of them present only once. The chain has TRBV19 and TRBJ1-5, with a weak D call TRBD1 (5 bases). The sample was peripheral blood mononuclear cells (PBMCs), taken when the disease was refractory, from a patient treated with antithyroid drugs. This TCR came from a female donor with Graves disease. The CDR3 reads CALGGGVGNQPQHF. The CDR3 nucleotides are TGTGCCCTAGGTGGGGGGGTAGGGAATCAGCCCCAGCATTTT. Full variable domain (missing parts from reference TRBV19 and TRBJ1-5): DGGITQSPKYLFRKEGQNVTLSCEQNLNHDAMYWYRQDPGQGLRLIYYSQIVNDFQKGDIAEGYSVSREKKESFPLTVTSAQKNPTAFYLCALGGGVGNQPQHFGDGTRLSIL.